Listed below are T cell receptor beta chains from one sample, sequenced in a study of shared clonotypes between healthy human individuals. Sequencing used immunoSEQ multiplex PCR; TCRdb keeps in-frame clones, though not all of them. The table lists 550,000 to 600,000 clones, around three quarters of them singletons. The specimen sequenced was PBMCs. The source is a woman aged 40 to 50 in good health. Some clones in this sample may be carry-over from other donors' samples. Each CDR3 is given with its conserved first and last residue. The D gene is left open where the match is weak. Clone size is stated in some rows and not others, as once, few, many or a class when expanded.

V gene: TRBV19; J gene: TRBJ1-5; clone size: -; D gene: -; CDR3 protein: CASSIFQGDQPQHF; CDR3 DNA: TGTGCCAGTAGTATCTTTCAGGGTGATCAGCCCCAGCATTTT
V gene: TRBV29-1; J gene: TRBJ2-1; clone size: -; D gene: TRBD2; CDR3 protein: CSVDPAGGSYHNEQFF; CDR3 DNA: TGCAGCGTTGATCCAGCGGGAGGATCATACCACAATGAGCAGTTCTTC
V gene: TRBV18; J gene: TRBJ2-3; clone size: -; D gene: -; CDR3 protein: CASSLGHSPTDTQYF; CDR3 DNA: TGTGCCAGCTCACTAGGACACTCACCCACAGATACGCAGTATTTT
V gene: TRBV9; J gene: TRBJ1-2; clone size: few; D gene: -; CDR3 protein: CASSVGGFPPDYGYTF; CDR3 DNA: TGTGCCAGCAGCGTAGGGGGGTTTCCCCCGGACTATGGCTACACCTTC
V gene: TRBV7-3; J gene: TRBJ2-5; clone size: -; D gene: TRBD1; CDR3 protein: CASSPGTGGFETQYF; CDR3 DNA: TGTGCCAGCAGCCCGGGTACAGGGGGCTTTGAGACCCAGTACTTC
V gene: TRBV18; J gene: TRBJ1-3; clone size: few; D gene: TRBD1; CDR3 protein: CASSPGQSSGNTIYF; CDR3 DNA: TGTGCCAGCTCACCGGGACAGAGCTCTGGAAACACCATATATTTT
V gene: TRBV7-2; J gene: TRBJ2-7; clone size: few; D gene: -; CDR3 protein: CASSFSYEQYF; CDR3 DNA: TGTGCCAGCAGCTTTTCCTACGAGCAGTACTTC
V gene: TRBV28; J gene: TRBJ1-1; clone size: -; D gene: -; CDR3 protein: CASSLEETEAFF; CDR3 DNA: TGTGCCAGCAGTTTGGAAGAAACTGAAGCTTTCTTT
V gene: TRBV5-1; J gene: TRBJ2-1; clone size: -; D gene: -; CDR3 protein: CASSLGGSGNEQFF; CDR3 DNA: TGCGCCAGCAGCTTGGGGGGGAGTGGTAATGAGCAGTTCTTC
V gene: TRBV7-6; J gene: TRBJ1-1; clone size: -; D gene: -; CDR3 protein: CASSSLPHGREGTEAFF; CDR3 DNA: TGTGCCAGCAGCTCTCTCCCCCATGGGAGGGAGGGCACTGAAGCTTTCTTT
V gene: TRBV18; J gene: TRBJ2-2; clone size: -; D gene: -; CDR3 protein: CASSPLPDFNTGELFF; CDR3 DNA: TGTGCCAGCTCACCCCTCCCCGATTTTAACACCGGGGAGCTGTTTTTT
V gene: TRBV19; J gene: TRBJ2-2; clone size: -; D gene: TRBD1; CDR3 protein: CASTNNRDRATGELFF; CDR3 DNA: TGTGCCAGTACCAACAACCGGGACAGGGCCACCGGGGAGCTGTTTTTT
V gene: TRBV10-3; J gene: TRBJ2-7; clone size: -; D gene: -; CDR3 protein: CATSSAGREQYF; CDR3 DNA: TGTGCCACCAGCTCGGCGGGACGCGAGCAGTACTTC
V gene: TRBV9; J gene: TRBJ1-2; clone size: once; D gene: -; CDR3 protein: CASSLKGRENYGYTF; CDR3 DNA: TGTGCCAGCAGCCTCAAGGGCCGGGAGAACTATGGCTACACCTTC
V gene: TRBV5-8; J gene: TRBJ2-5; clone size: -; D gene: TRBD2; CDR3 protein: CASSLNFGLAQQETQYF; CDR3 DNA: TGTGCCAGCAGCCTAAACTTTGGACTAGCGCAACAAGAGACCCAGTACTTC
V gene: TRBV19; J gene: TRBJ1-2; clone size: -; D gene: -; CDR3 protein: CASRAWTGPGYTF; CDR3 DNA: TGTGCCAGTAGGGCGTGGACGGGCCCTGGCTACACCTTC